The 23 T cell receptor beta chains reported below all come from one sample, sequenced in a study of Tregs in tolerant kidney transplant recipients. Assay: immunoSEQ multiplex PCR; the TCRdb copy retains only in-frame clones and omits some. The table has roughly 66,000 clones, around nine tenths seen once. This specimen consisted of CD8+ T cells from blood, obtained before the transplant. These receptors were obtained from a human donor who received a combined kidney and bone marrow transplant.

The DNA of the CDR3 is TGTGCCTGGGGGGGGGACAGGAACGAGCAGTACTTC. Its protein product is CAWGGDRNEQYF. The chain links TRBV30 to TRBJ2-7, with D possibly being TRBD1 (8 bases). Germline V lookup: CDR1 GTSNPN, CDR2 SVGIG (reference sequence). Trimming removed 5 bases at V and 5 bases at J, with 13 bases between. The CDR3 spans 12 residues.

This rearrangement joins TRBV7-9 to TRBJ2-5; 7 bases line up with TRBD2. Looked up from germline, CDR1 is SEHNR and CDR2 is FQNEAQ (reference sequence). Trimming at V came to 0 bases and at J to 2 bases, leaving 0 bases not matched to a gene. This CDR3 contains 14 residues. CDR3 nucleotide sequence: TGTGCCAGCAGCTTAGCTAGCGGGCAAGAGACCCAGTACTTC. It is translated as CASSLASGQETQYF.

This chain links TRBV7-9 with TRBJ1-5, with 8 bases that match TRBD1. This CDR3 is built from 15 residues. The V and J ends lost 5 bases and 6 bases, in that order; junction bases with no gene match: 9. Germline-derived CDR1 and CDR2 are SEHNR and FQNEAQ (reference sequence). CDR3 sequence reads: CASSSGQGVPQPQHF. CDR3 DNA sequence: TGTGCCAGCAGCAGTGGACAGGGTGTCCCTCAGCCCCAGCATTTT. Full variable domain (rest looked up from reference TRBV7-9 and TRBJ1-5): DTGVSQNPRHKITKRGQNVTFRCDPISEHNRLYWYRQTLGQGPEFLTYFQNEAQLEKSRLLSDRFSAERPKGSFSTLEIQRTEQGDSAMYLCASSSGQGVPQPQHFGDGTRLSIL.

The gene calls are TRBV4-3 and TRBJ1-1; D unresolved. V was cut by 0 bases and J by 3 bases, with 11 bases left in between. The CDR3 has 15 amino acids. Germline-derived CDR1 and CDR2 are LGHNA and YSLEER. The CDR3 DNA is TGCGCCAGCAGCCAAGATGCCGGGAGGGACACTGAAGCTTTCTTT. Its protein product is CASSQDAGRDTEAFF.

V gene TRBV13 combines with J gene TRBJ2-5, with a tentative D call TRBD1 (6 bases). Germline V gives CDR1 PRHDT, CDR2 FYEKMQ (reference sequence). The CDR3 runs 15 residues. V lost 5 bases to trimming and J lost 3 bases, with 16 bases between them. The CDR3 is CASSEPVRDKETQYF. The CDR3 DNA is TGTGCCAGCAGCGAACCTGTCCGGGACAAAGAGACCCAGTACTTC. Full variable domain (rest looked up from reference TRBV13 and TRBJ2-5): AAGVIQSPRHLIKEKRETATLKCYPIPRHDTVYWYQQGPGQDPQFLISFYEKMQSDKGSIPDRFSAQQFSDYHSELNMSSLELGDSALYFCASSEPVRDKETQYFGPGTRLLVL.

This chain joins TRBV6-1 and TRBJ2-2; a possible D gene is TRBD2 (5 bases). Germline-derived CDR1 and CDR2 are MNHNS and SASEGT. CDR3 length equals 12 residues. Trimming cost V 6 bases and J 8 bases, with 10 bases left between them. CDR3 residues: CASSARGGELFF. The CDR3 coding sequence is TGTGCCAGCAGCGCGCGCGGGGGGGAGCTGTTTTTT.

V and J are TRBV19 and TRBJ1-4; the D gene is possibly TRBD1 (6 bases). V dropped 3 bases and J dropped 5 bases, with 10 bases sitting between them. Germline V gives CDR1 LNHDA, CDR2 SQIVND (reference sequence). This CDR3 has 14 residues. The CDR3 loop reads CASSMGAKNEKLFF. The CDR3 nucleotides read TGTGCCAGTAGTATGGGGGCTAAGAATGAAAAACTGTTTTTT. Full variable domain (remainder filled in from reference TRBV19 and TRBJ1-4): DGGITQSPKYLFRKEGQNVTLSCEQNLNHDAMYWYRQDPGQGLRLIYYSQIVNDFQKGDIAEGYSVSREKKESFPLTVTSAQKNPTAFYLCASSMGAKNEKLFFGSGTQLSVL.

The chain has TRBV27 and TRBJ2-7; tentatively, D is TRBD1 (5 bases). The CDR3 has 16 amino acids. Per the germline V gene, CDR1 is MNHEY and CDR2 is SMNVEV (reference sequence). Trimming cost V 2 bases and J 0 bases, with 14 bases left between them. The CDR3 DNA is TGTGCCAGCAGTTTAATTAGGACAAAAAGCTCCTACGAGCAGTACTTC. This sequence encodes CASSLIRTKSSYEQYF.

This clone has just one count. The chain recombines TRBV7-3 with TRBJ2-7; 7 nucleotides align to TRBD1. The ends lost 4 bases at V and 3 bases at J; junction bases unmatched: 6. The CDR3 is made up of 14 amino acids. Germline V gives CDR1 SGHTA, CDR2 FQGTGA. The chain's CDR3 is CASSSSGTDYEQYF. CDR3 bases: TGTGCCAGCAGCTCGTCTGGGACAGACTACGAGCAGTACTTC.

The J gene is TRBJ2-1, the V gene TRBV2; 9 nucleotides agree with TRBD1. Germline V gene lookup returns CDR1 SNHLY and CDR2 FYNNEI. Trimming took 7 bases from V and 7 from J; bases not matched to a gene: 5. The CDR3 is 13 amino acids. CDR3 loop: CASKGQGLNEQFF. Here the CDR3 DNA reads TGTGCCAGCAAGGGACAGGGACTAAATGAGCAGTTCTTC.

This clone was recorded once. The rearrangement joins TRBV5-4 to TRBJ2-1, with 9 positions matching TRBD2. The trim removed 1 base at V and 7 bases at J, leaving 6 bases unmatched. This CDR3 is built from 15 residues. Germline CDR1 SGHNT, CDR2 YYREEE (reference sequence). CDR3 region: CASSLRLAGKNEQFF. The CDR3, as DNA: TGTGCCAGCAGCTTGCGGCTAGCGGGAAAAAATGAGCAGTTCTTC.

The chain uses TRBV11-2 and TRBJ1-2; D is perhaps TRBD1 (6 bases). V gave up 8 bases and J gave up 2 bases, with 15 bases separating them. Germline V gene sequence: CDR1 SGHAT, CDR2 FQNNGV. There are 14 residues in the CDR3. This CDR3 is CASRTVNSNYGYTF. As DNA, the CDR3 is TGTGCCAGCCGGACAGTAAACTCCAACTATGGCTACACCTTC. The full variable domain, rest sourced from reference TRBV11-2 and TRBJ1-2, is EAGVAQSPRYKIIEKRQSVAFWCNPISGHATLYWYQQILGQGPKLLIQFQNNGVVDDSQLPKDRFSAERLKGVDSTLKIQPAKLEDSAVYLCASRTVNSNYGYTFGSGTRLTVV.

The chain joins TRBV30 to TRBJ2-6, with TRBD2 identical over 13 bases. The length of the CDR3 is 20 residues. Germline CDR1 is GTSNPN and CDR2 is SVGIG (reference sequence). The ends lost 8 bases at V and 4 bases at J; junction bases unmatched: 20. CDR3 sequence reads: CAVLGHGLAGVSPGANVLTF. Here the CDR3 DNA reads TGTGCCGTTCTCGGCCACGGACTAGCGGGAGTAAGTCCCGGGGCCAACGTCCTGACTTTC.

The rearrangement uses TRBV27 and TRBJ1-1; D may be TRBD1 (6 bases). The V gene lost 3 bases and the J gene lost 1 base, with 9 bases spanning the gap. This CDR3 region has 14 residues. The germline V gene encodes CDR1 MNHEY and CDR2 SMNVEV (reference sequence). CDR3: CASSFGGPNTEAFF. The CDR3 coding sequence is TGTGCCAGCAGTTTTGGGGGCCCGAACACTGAAGCTTTCTTT.

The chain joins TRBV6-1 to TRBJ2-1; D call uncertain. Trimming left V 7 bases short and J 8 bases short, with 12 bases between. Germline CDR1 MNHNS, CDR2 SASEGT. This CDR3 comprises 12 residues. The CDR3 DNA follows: TGTGCCAGCACCTCCCCCGCGGATGAGCAGTTCTTC. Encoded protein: CASTSPADEQFF.

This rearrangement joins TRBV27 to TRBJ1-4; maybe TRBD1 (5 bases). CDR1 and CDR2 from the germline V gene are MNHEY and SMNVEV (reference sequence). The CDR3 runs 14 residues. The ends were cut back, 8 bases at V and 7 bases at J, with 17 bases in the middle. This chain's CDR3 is CASGTGGWSEKLFF. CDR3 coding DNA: TGTGCCAGCGGCACGGGGGGTTGGAGTGAAAAACTGTTTTTT.

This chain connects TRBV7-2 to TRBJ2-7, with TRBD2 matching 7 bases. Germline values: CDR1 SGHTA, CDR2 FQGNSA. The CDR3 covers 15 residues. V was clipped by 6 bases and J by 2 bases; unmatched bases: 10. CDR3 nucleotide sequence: TGTGCCAGCAGGCCATGGCGGGAGAAAACCTACGAGCAGTACTTC. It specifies CASRPWREKTYEQYF. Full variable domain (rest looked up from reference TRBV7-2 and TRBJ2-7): GAGVSQSPSNKVTEKGKDVELRCDPISGHTALYWYRQSLGQGLEFLIYFQGNSAPDKSGLPSDRFSAERTGGSVSTLTIQRTQQEDSAVYLCASRPWREKTYEQYFGPGTRLTVT.

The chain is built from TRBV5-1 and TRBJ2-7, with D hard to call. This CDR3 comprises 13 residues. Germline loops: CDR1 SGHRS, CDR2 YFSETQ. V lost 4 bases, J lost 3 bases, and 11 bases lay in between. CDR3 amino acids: CASSLSVSYEQYF. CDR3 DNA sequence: TGCGCCAGCAGCCTATCCGTGAGCTACGAGCAGTACTTC.

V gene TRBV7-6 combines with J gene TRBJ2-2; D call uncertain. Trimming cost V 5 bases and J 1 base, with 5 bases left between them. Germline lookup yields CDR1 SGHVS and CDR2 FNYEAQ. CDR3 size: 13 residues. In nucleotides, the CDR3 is TGTGCCAGCAGCCCTAAGAACACCGGGGAGCTGTTTTTT. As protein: CASSPKNTGELFF.

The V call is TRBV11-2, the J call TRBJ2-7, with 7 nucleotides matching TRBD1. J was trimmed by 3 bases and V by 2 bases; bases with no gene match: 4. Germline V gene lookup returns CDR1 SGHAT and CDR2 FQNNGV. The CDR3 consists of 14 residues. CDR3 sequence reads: CASSLMAGGYEQYF. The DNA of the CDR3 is TGTGCCAGCAGCTTAATGGCAGGGGGCTACGAGCAGTACTTC.

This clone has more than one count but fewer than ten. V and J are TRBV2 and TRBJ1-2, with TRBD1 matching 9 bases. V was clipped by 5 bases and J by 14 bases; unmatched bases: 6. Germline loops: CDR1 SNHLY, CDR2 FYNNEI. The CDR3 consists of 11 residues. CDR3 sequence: CASSLRQGVTF. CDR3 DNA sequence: TGTGCCAGCAGTTTACGACAGGGGGTTACCTTC.

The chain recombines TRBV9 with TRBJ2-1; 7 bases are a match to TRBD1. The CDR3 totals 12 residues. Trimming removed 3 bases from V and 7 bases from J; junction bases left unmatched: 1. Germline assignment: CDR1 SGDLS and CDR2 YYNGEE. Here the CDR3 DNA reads TGTGCCAGCAGCGGACAGGGAAATGAGCAGTTCTTC. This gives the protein CASSGQGNEQFF.

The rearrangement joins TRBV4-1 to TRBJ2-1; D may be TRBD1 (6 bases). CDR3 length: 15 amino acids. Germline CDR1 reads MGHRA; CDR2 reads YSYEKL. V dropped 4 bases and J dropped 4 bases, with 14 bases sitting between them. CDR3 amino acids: CASSLSPQGYNEQFF. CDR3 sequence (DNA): TGCGCCAGCAGCCTATCCCCACAGGGATACAATGAGCAGTTCTTC.